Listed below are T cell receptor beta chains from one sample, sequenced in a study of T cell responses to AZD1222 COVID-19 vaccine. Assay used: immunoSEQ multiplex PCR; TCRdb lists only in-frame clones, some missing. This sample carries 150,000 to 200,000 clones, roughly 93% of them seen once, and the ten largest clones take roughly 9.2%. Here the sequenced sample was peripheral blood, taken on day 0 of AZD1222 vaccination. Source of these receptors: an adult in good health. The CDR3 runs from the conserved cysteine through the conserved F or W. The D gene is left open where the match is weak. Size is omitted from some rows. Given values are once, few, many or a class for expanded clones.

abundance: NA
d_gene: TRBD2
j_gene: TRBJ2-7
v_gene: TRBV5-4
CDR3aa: CASSTGLAGAYEQYF
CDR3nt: TGTGCCAGCAGCACCGGACTAGCGGGAGCCTACGAGCAGTACTTC

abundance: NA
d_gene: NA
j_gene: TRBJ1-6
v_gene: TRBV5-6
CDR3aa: CASSLRGPGSSPLHF
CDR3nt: TGTGCCAGCAGCTTAAGGGGACCGGGCAGCTCACCCCTCCACTTT

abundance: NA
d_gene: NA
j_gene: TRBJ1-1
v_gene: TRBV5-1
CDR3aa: CASSLARGLNTEAFF
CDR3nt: TGCGCCAGCAGCTTGGCCCGGGGGCTGAACACTGAAGCTTTCTTT

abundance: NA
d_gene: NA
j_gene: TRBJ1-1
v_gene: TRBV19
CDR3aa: CASSIGGFGAFF
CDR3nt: TGTGCCAGTAGTATCGGGGGCTTTGGAGCTTTCTTT

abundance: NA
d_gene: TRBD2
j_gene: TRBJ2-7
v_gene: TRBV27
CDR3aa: CASSLWGSGRAVPSYEQYF
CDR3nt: TGTGCCAGCAGTTTATGGGGTAGCGGGAGAGCGGTTCCCTCCTACGAGCAGTACTTC

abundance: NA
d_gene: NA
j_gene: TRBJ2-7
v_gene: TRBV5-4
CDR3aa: CASSSIYEQYF
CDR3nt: TGTGCCAGCAGCTCAATCTACGAGCAGTACTTC

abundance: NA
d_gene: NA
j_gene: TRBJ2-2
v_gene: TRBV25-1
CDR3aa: CASSKDSLNTGELFF
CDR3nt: TGTGCCAGCAGTAAGGACAGCCTGAACACCGGGGAGCTGTTTTTT

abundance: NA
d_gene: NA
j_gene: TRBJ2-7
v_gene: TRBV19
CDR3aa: CASSIAPGPSYEQYF
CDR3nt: TGTGCCAGTAGTATAGCCCCAGGGCCCTCCTACGAGCAGTACTTC

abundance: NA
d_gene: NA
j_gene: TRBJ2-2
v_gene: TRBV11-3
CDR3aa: CASSLEGLAGELFF
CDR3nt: TGTGCCAGCAGCTTAGAAGGGTTGGCAGGGGAGCTGTTTTTT

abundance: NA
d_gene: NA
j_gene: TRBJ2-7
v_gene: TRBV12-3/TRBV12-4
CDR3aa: CASSLRDRQYF
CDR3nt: TGTGCCAGCAGTTTGCGGGACAGGCAGTACTTC

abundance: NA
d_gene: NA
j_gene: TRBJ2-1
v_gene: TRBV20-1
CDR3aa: CSASANEQFF
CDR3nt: TGCAGTGCTAGCGCCAATGAGCAGTTCTTC

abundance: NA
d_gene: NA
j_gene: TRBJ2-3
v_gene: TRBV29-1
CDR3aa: CSVEERNTQYF
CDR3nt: TGCAGCGTTGAAGAGAGAAATACGCAGTATTTT

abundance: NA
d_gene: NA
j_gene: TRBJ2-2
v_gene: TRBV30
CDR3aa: CAWSLQQNTGELFF
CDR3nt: TGTGCCTGGAGTCTTCAGCAGAACACCGGGGAGCTGTTTTTT

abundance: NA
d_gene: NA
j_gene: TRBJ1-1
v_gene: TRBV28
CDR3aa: CASSLPSAMNTEAFF
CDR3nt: TGTGCCAGCAGTTTACCTAGCGCCATGAACACTGAAGCTTTCTTT

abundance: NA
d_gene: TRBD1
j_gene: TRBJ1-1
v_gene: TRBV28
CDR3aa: CASSHDLTGGKTEAFF
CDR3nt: TGTGCCAGCAGTCACGACCTAACAGGGGGGAAGACTGAAGCTTTCTTT

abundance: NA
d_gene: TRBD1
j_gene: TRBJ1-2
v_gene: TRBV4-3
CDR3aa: CASSQSTGGGGYGYTF
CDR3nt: TGCGCCAGCAGCCAATCGACAGGGGGCGGGGGCTATGGCTACACCTTC

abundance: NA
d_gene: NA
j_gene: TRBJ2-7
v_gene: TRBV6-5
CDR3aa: CASSYSPYEQYF
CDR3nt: TGTGCCAGCAGTTACAGCCCCTACGAGCAGTACTTC

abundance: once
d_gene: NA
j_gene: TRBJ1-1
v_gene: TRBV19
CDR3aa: CASSISRGRRDTEAFF
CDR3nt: TGTGCCAGTAGTATTAGTCGCGGTAGAAGGGACACTGAAGCTTTCTTT

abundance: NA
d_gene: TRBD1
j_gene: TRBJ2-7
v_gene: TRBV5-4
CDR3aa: CASSYRQGYEQYF
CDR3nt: TGTGCCAGCAGCTACAGACAGGGCTACGAGCAGTACTTC

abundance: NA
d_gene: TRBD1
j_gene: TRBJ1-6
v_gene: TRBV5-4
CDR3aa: CASSLGGTDNSPLHF
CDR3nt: TGTGCCAGCAGCTTGGGAGGGACAGATAATTCACCCCTCCACTTT

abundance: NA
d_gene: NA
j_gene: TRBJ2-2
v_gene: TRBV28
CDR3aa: CASSLYTGELFF
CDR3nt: TGTGCCAGCAGTTTATACACCGGGGAGCTGTTTTTT

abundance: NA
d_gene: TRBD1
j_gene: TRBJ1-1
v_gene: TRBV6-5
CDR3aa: CASSLTGLVNTEAFF
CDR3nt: TGTGCCAGCAGCCTGACAGGGCTCGTCAACACTGAAGCTTTCTTT

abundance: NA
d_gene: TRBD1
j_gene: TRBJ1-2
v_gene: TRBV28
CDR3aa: CASSSAGTGGSHYGYTF
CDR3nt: TGTGCCAGCAGTTCTGCCGGGACAGGGGGATCTCACTATGGCTACACCTTC

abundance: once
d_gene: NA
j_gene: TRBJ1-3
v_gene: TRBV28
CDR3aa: CASSDRTRMRKTIYF
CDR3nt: TGTGCCAGCAGTGACCGGACCCGAATGAGGAAAACCATATATTTT

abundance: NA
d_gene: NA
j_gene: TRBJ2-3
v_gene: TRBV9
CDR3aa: CASSQSGGTDTQYF
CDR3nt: TGTGCCAGCAGCCAGAGCGGAGGCACAGATACGCAGTATTTT

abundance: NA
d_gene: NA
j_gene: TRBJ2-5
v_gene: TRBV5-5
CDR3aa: CASSFKETQYF
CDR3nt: TGTGCCAGCAGCTTCAAAGAGACCCAGTACTTC

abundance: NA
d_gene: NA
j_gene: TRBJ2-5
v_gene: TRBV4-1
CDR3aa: CASSQGSQSLQETQYF
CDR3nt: TGCGCCAGCAGCCAAGGCTCACAGAGCCTGCAAGAGACCCAGTACTTC

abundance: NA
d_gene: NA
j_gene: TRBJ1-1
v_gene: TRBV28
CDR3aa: CATGGLGSPEAFF
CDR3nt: TGTGCCACCGGAGGGTTAGGGTCCCCTGAAGCTTTCTTT

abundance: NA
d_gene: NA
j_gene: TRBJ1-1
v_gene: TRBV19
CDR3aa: CASRRENTEAFF
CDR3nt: TGTGCCAGTAGGAGAGAGAACACTGAAGCTTTCTTT

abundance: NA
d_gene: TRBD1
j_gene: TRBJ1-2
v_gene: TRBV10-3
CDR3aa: CAISESTGGVLNYGYTF
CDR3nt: TGTGCCATCAGTGAGTCGACAGGGGGAGTTCTTAACTATGGCTACACCTTC

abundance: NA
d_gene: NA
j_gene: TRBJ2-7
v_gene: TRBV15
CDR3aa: CATSMPGFNEQYF
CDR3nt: TGTGCCACCAGCATGCCTGGGTTCAACGAGCAGTACTTC

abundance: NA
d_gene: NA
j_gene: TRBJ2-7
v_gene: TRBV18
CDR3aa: CASSAGISYEQYF
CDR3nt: TGTGCCAGCTCAGCGGGGATTTCCTACGAGCAGTACTTC

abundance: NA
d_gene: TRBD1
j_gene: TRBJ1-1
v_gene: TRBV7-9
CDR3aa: CASSLDGQGGTEAFF
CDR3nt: TGTGCCAGCAGCTTAGACGGACAGGGGGGGACTGAAGCTTTCTTT

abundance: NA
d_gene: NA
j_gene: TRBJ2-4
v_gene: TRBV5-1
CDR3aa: CASSSSQGTGNIQYF
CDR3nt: TGCGCCAGCAGCTCGTCCCAGGGAACAGGGAACATTCAGTACTTC

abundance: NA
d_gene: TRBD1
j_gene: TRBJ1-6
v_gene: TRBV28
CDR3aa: CATATGDRASPLHF
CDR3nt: TGTGCCACCGCCACCGGGGACAGGGCTTCACCCCTCCACTTT

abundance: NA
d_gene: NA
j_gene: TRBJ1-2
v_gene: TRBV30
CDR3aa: CAWSVLTGSGYTF
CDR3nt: TGTGCCTGGAGTGTATTGACAGGCTCTGGCTACACCTTC

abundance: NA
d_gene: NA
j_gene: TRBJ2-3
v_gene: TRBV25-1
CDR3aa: CASSEYALTDTQYF
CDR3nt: TGTGCCAGCAGTGAATACGCCCTCACAGATACGCAGTATTTT

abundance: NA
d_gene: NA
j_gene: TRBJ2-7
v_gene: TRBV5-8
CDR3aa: CASSSTQGSYEQYF
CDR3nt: TGTGCCAGCAGCTCTACCCAGGGATCCTACGAGCAGTACTTC

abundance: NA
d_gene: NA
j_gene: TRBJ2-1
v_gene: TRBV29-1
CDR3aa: CSVEVPNHNEQFF
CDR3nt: TGCAGCGTTGAGGTCCCTAACCACAATGAGCAGTTCTTC

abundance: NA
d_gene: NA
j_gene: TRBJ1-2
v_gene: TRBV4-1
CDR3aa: CASSQDGLYGYTF
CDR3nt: TGCGCCAGCAGCCAAGACGGCCTCTATGGCTACACCTTC

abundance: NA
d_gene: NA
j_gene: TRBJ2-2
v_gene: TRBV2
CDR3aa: CASSERSRSTGELFF
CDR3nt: TGTGCCAGCAGTGAAAGGTCGAGGAGCACCGGGGAGCTGTTTTTT

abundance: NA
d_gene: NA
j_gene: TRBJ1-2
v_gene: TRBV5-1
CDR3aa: CASSVTGPRMGIGYTF
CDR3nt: TGCGCCAGCAGCGTTACCGGGCCACGAATGGGTATTGGCTACACCTTC

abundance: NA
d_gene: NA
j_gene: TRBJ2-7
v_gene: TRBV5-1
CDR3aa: CASSPVGFRYEQYF
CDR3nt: TGCGCCAGCAGCCCCGTGGGGTTTCGGTACGAGCAGTACTTC

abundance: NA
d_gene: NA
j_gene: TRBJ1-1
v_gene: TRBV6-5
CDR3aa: CASSYSGVLTEAFF
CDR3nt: TGTGCCAGCAGTTACTCAGGAGTGTTGACTGAAGCTTTCTTT

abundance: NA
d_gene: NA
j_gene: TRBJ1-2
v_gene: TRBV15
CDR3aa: CATSGTGVATF
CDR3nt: TGTGCCACCAGCGGGACCGGGGTGGCCACCTTC

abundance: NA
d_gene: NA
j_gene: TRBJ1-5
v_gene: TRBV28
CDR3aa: CASSLWGEPQHF
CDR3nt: TGTGCCAGCAGTTTATGGGGGGAGCCCCAGCATTTT

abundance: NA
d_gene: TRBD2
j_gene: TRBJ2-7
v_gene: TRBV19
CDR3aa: CASAGLAGAEQYF
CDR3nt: TGTGCCAGTGCGGGACTAGCGGGAGCCGAGCAGTACTTC

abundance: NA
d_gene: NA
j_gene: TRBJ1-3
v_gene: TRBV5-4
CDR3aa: CASGRQGSYTIYF
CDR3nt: TGTGCCAGCGGCCGCCAGGGGTCCTACACCATATATTTT

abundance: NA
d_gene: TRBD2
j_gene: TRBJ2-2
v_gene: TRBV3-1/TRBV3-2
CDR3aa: CASSQTSGRSKVDTGELFF
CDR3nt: TGTGCCAGCAGCCAGACTAGCGGGAGGTCAAAGGTGGACACCGGGGAGCTGTTTTTT

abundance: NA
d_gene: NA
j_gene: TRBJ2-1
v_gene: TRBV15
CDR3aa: CATSRDLRERIYNEQFF
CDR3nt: TGTGCCACCAGCAGAGATCTTCGGGAGAGGATCTACAATGAGCAGTTCTTC

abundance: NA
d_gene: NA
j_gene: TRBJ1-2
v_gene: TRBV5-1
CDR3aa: CASSLRTDGGYTF
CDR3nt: TGCGCCAGCAGCCTACGAACAGACGGAGGCTACACCTTC

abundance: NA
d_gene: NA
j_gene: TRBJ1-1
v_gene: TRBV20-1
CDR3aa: CSASSARSQGNPEAFF
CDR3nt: TGCAGTGCTAGTTCGGCGCGCTCCCAGGGAAACCCTGAAGCTTTCTTT

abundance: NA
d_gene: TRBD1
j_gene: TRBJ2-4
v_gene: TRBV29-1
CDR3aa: CSASEKQGIKNIQYF
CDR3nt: TGCAGCGCTTCCGAGAAACAGGGGATCAAAAACATTCAGTACTTC